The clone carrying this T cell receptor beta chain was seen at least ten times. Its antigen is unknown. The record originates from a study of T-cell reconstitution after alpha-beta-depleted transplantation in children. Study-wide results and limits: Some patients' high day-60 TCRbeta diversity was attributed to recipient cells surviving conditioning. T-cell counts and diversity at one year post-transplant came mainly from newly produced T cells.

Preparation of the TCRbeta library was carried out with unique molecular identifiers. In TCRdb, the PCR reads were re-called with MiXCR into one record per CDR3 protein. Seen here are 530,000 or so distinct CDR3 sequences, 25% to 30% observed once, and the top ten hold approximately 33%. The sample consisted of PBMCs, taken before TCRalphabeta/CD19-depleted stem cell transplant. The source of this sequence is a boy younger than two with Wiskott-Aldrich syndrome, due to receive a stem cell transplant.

CDR3 nucleotides: TGTGCCAGCAGTCCCCGACTAGCGGGGGCCTACAATGAGCAGTTCTTC. This translates into CASSPRLAGAYNEQFF. The chain employs TRBV27 and TRBJ2-1; 12 nucleotides match TRBD2. Germline V gene sequence: CDR1 MNHEY, CDR2 SMNVEV (reference sequence). The junction had 4 bases not matched to a gene; V was cut back by 5 bases and J by 2 bases. The CDR3 is made up of 16 amino acids.